Described below is a single TCR beta chain sequence and its context. The target antigen is unknown. Germline CDR1 reads SGHTA; CDR2 reads FQGNSA. This CDR3 is 15 amino acids long. V trimming: 5 bases; J trimming: 6 bases; junction bases outside the gene matches: 8. This record comes from a study of cytomegalovirus exposure and HLA in healthy donors. Study-level background: Of the donors genotyped, several hundred in all, about 80% fell in the Caucasian-associated ancestry cluster.

Study-wide results and caveats: Previous analysis showed most TCR beta V segments were productive about 87% or about 30% of the time. The number of N-insertions in an Asian-associated ancestry cluster was reportedly below the approximately 700-donor mean in a later analysis. Follow-up analysis later connected one missense variant in DCLRE1C with trimming of TCR beta V- and J-genes.

The PCR contained 60 Vbeta and 13 Jbeta primers. Here immunoSEQ multiplex PCR was the method, and the copy in TCRdb shows in-frame clones only, minus some. The table records roughly 81,000 clones, over 75% of them present only once. This clonotype was sampled from a boy aged 10-17 years in good health and CMV-seronegative. Sequenced material: PBMCs. The V gene is TRBV7-2, the J gene TRBJ1-5; 9 nucleotides agree with TRBD1. CDR3: CASSLDGQGSQPQHF. CDR3 nucleotides: TGTGCCAGCAGCCTCGACGGACAGGGGAGTCAGCCCCAGCATTTT. The variable domain in full, with the rest retrieved from reference TRBV7-2 and TRBJ1-5, is GAGVSQSPSNKVTEKGKDVELRCDPISGHTALYWYRQSLGQGLEFLIYFQGNSAPDKSGLPSDRFSAERTGGSVSTLTIQRTQQEDSAVYLCASSLDGQGSQPQHFGDGTRLSIL.